These T cell receptor beta chains were read from a single sample in a study of cytomegalovirus exposure and HLA in healthy donors. The assay was immunoSEQ multiplex PCR, and TCRdb's table has in-frame clones only and misses some. The sample shows some 190,000 clones, around 80% of them seen only once. Sequenced material: PBMCs. The receptor set was obtained from a boy aged 2 to 10 in good health and CMV-seronegative. The CDR3 runs from the conserved cysteine through the conserved F or W. The order of the fields is V gene, CDR3 length, J gene, clone size, D gene, CDR3 DNA, CDR3 protein. The D gene is left open where the match is weak. Rows may omit the clone size; those that give it use once, few, many or a size class.

TRBV7-2	15	TRBJ2-1	.	TRBD2	TGTGCCAGCAGCTTACGGGCTAGCGGGAACAATGAGCAGTTCTTC	CASSLRASGNNEQFF
TRBV19	17	TRBJ2-1	.	TRBD2	TGTGCCAGCGCGCGACAGGGAGGGACTAGCGCGTACAATGAGCAGTTCTTC	CASARQGGTSAYNEQFF
TRBV30	14	TRBJ2-5	.	.	TGTGCCTGGAGTCTTTGGGGCGGCCAAGAGACCCAGTACTTC	CAWSLWGGQETQYF
TRBV7-8	14	TRBJ1-3	.	.	TGTGCCAGCAGCCAAGTGGCGGCGGGAAACACCATATATTTT	CASSQVAAGNTIYF
TRBV7-9	15	TRBJ1-1	.	.	TGTGCCAGCAGCTTGTTCACCCCAGGGTATAGTGAAGCTTTCTTT	CASSLFTPGYSEAFF
TRBV5-6	14	TRBJ2-5	.	.	TGTGCCAGCAGCCGGACGACAGGGAGGGAGACCCAGTACTTC	CASSRTTGRETQYF
TRBV5-5	15	TRBJ1-5	.	.	TGTGCCAGCAGCTTGGGCGAGGCCTCCAATCAGCCCCAGCATTTT	CASSLGEASNQPQHF
TRBV7-2	17	TRBJ1-2	.	TRBD1	TGTGCCAGCAGCTTAGGAGGGCGGGACAGGGGATTCTATGGCTACACCTTC	CASSLGGRDRGFYGYTF
TRBV11-2	12	TRBJ1-1	.	.	TGTGCCATCAATGTGGGCCTCCCCCAAGCTTTCTTT	CAINVGLPQAFF
TRBV7-9	18	TRBJ2-3	.	.	TGTGCCAGCAGCTTGGCCCCCGGACTGTCGAAGAACACAGATACGCAGTATTTT	CASSLAPGLSKNTDTQYF
TRBV10-2	14	TRBJ1-1	once	.	TGCGCCAGCAGTGAAATCTCGGGGGAAACTGAAGCTTTCTTT	CASSEISGETEAFF
TRBV5-1	16	TRBJ2-3	.	TRBD2	TGCGCCAGCAGCCGGGGTTTCGGGCGGGAGACAGATACGCAGTATTTT	CASSRGFGRETDTQYF
TRBV9	15	TRBJ2-3	.	TRBD2	TGTGCCAGCAGCATTACTAGCGCGCGCACAGATACGCAGTATTTT	CASSITSARTDTQYF
TRBV19	14	TRBJ2-6	.	.	TGTGCCAGTCAGTACAGCTCTGGGGCCAACGTCCTGACTTTC	CASQYSSGANVLTF
TRBV28	14	TRBJ1-2	.	TRBD1	TGTGCCAGCAGCCCACAGGGGATACCTTATGGCTACACCTTC	CASSPQGIPYGYTF
TRBV19	14	TRBJ2-7	.	TRBD1	TGTGCCAGTAGTGTGGGACAGGGGGCGAGTGAGCAGTACTTC	CASSVGQGASEQYF
TRBV27	14	TRBJ2-7	.	.	TGTGCCAGCAGTTTGGGACAAACTCGGGGAGAGCAGTACTTC	CASSLGQTRGEQYF
TRBV27	19	TRBJ2-5	.	.	TGTGCCAGCAGCCCAATGCACTTTCGGGACAAGGAGGACCAAGAGACCCAGTACTTC	CASSPMHFRDKEDQETQYF
TRBV5-6	16	TRBJ1-1	.	.	TGTGCCAGCAGCCCCAATCCGGGATCCCCACAAACTGAAGCTTTCTTT	CASSPNPGSPQTEAFF
TRBV6-4	16	TRBJ1-2	.	TRBD1	TGTGCCAGCAGTGACGCGACAGGGAGGTGCTATCGTGGCTACACCTTC	CASSDATGRCYRGYTF
TRBV5-1	15	TRBJ2-3	.	.	TGCGCCAGCAGCTTGGTGGGGGCAAGCACAGATACGCAGTATTTT	CASSLVGASTDTQYF
TRBV6-1	15	TRBJ1-3	.	.	TGTGCCAGCAGTGAAGCACCCAGCTCTGGAAACACCATATATTTT	CASSEAPSSGNTIYF
TRBV5-6	16	TRBJ1-2	.	TRBD1	TGTGCCAGCAGCTTGCAAACAGGGGGCATCCCTAAGGGCTACACCTTC	CASSLQTGGIPKGYTF
TRBV30	11	TRBJ1-2	.	.	TGTGCCTGGAGTAGACAGTATGGCTACACCTTC	CAWSRQYGYTF
TRBV11-3	17	TRBJ2-7	.	TRBD2	TGTGCCAGCAGCTTTAGAGGGACTAGCGGGGGGAAAGGTGAGCAGTACTTC	CASSFRGTSGGKGEQYF
TRBV6-1	15	TRBJ2-7	.	TRBD1	TGTGCCAGCCGGCTCAGGGGGACAGGGGACCACGAGCAGTACTTC	CASRLRGTGDHEQYF
TRBV14	13	TRBJ1-1	once	.	TGTGCCAGCAGCCAAGCCGGGACACGTGAAGCTTTCTTT	CASSQAGTREAFF
TRBV5-1	14	TRBJ2-5	few	.	TGCGCCAGCAGCTTGGGTAGGGGACTGACGACCCAGTACTTC	CASSLGRGLTTQYF
TRBV11-1	13	TRBJ2-7	.	.	TGTGCCAGCAGCCAGACTAGTCCCTACGAGCAGTACTTC	CASSQTSPYEQYF
TRBV5-1	16	TRBJ2-3	.	TRBD2	TGCGCCAGCAGCTTGGAGGGGACTAGTCACTCGGATACGCAGTATTTT	CASSLEGTSHSDTQYF
TRBV5-6	12	TRBJ2-7	.	.	TGTGCCAGCAGCTGGTCAGGGTCCGAGCAGTACTTC	CASSWSGSEQYF
TRBV19	15	TRBJ2-3	.	TRBD2	TGTGCCAGTAGTTTTTGGACTAGCGGGAGCGATACGCAGTATTTT	CASSFWTSGSDTQYF
TRBV10-3	15	TRBJ1-2	.	.	TGTGCCATCCAGGCGGGGCCCCCGCAAGGTGGAGGCTACACCTTC	CAIQAGPPQGGGYTF
TRBV27	12	TRBJ2-3	.	TRBD1	TGTGCCAGCAGTCCTGGACAGGGACCGCAGTATTTT	CASSPGQGPQYF
TRBV20-1	11	TRBJ2-5	.	.	TGCAGTGCTGACAGATGGGAGACCCAGTACTTC	CSADRWETQYF
TRBV7-9	15	TRBJ2-1	.	TRBD2	TGTGCCAGCAGCCGCGGGAGGGCCTTCAGGAATGAGCAGTTCTTC	CASSRGRAFRNEQFF
TRBV6-1	16	TRBJ2-1	.	TRBD1	TGTGCCAGCAGTGTATCTCAGGGGGCCACCTACAATGAGCAGTTCTTC	CASSVSQGATYNEQFF
TRBV29-1	13	TRBJ2-1	.	TRBD2	TGCAGCGTTGGCGGGAGGGCCTACAATGAGCAGTTCTTC	CSVGGRAYNEQFF
TRBV11-3	15	TRBJ2-1	.	TRBD2	TGTGCCAGCAGCTTAGGAAGCGGGGGGTTGAATGAGCAGTTCTTC	CASSLGSGGLNEQFF
TRBV2	14	TRBJ2-5	once	TRBD2	TGTGCCAGCAGTGGGGGACTGAGCGGGAAGACCCAGTACTTC	CASSGGLSGKTQYF